The next 8 T cell receptor beta chains were all read from a single sample in a study of OX40 agonist ivuxolimab in advanced cancers. The repertoire was sequenced with immunoSEQ multiplex PCR; TCRdb's copy has only in-frame clones and lacks some. This table has roughly 100,000 clones, 85% to 95% appearing once. This material consisted of CD4+ or CD8+ T cells sorted from blood, taken in a trial of the OX40 agonist ivuxolimab. The receptor set was obtained from an adult with an advanced solid tumor such as melanoma, head and neck, liver or kidney cancer.

Only one count was recorded for this clone. V gene TRBV6-1 combines with J gene TRBJ2-7, with 8 bases matching TRBD1. CDR3 size: 15 residues. The germline V gene encodes CDR1 MNHNS and CDR2 SASEGT. V lost 6 bases, J lost 0 bases, and 7 bases stayed unmatched. The CDR3 nucleotides are TGTGCCAGCAGACCGAACAGGGGGACCTCCTACGAGCAGTACTTC. It specifies CASRPNRGTSYEQYF.

The V gene is TRBV7-6, the J gene TRBJ1-1; TRBD1 is a possible D gene (5 bases). Germline V lookup: CDR1 SGHVS, CDR2 FNYEAQ. Trimming removed 0 bases at V and 10 bases at J, with 18 bases between. The CDR3 runs 15 residues. In nucleotides, the CDR3 is TGTGCCAGCAGCTTAGCGAGGGTAGGGGTCGGGGGAGCTTTCTTT. Protein: CASSLARVGVGGAFF.

This clone was seen just once. The same CDR3 also results from other DNA sequences found in this sample. The chain recombines TRBV6-1 with TRBJ2-7; D gene unclear. Germline-derived CDR1 and CDR2 are MNHNS and SASEGT. This CDR3 is built from 11 residues. Trimming left V 6 bases short and J 1 base short, with 4 bases between. Here the CDR3 reads CASRASYEQYF. In nucleotides, the CDR3 is TGTGCCAGCAGGGCGTCCTACGAGCAGTACTTC.

This clone was recorded once. The rearrangement uses TRBV11-3 and TRBJ2-3, with D possibly matching TRBD2 (6 bases). The V gene's germline CDR1 is SGHNT and CDR2 YENEEA. The CDR3 spans 13 residues. The V and J ends lost 8 bases and 4 bases respectively, with 13 bases between them. CDR3 loop: CASGGWGADTQYF. The CDR3 DNA follows: TGTGCCAGCGGGGGGTGGGGAGCAGATACGCAGTATTTT. Drawing the rest from reference TRBV11-3 and TRBJ2-3, the complete variable domain is EAGVVQSPRYKIIEKKQPVAFWCNPISGHNTLYWYLQNLGQGPELLIRYENEEAVDDSQLPKDRFSAERLKGVDSTLKIQPAELGDSAVYLCASGGWGADTQYFGPGTRLTVL.

The CDR3 DNA follows: TGTGCCAGCTTCTTTCCGGGACAGGGAATGAACACTGAAGCTTTCTTT. Protein: CASFFPGQGMNTEAFF. The chain recombines TRBV25-1 with TRBJ1-1; 9 bases fit TRBD1. The CDR3 has 16 residues. Per the germline V gene, CDR1 is MGHDK and CDR2 is SYGVNS. After removal of 8 bases from V and 0 bases from J, the junction contained 10 bases not matched to a gene.

V is TRBV7-3 and J is TRBJ2-3; D not resolved. Trimming cost V 2 bases and J 0 bases, with 3 bases left between them. Germline loops: CDR1 SGHTA, CDR2 FQGTGA. The CDR3 is 13 amino acids. This CDR3 reads CASSLGSTDTQYF. The CDR3 DNA is TGTGCCAGCAGCTTAGGGAGCACAGATACGCAGTATTTT.

This chain uses TRBV19 with TRBJ2-2; D not resolved. The CDR3 runs 13 residues. Germline V gives CDR1 LNHDA, CDR2 SQIVND (reference sequence). V dropped 5 bases and J dropped 2 bases, with 6 bases sitting between them. The CDR3 DNA reads TGTGCCAGTAGTTACAGTAACACCGGGGAGCTGTTTTTT. Amino acids: CASSYSNTGELFF.

The chain combines TRBV28 with TRBJ2-7; D not certain. This CDR3 is built from 14 residues. Germline values: CDR1 MDHEN, CDR2 SYDVKM. V shed 6 bases and J shed 3 bases, with 15 bases lying between them. Written as DNA, the CDR3 is TGTGCCAGCAGACATACTCAGAGATTCTACGAGCAGTACGTC. Translating gives CASRHTQRFYEQYV.